Presented here are 13 T cell receptor beta chains from one specimen sequenced in a study of vaccination and CD4 T cells after COVID-19. Cultured CD4+ T-cell DNA underwent Oncomine TCR Beta short-read sequencing. TCRdb re-called the PCR reads through MiXCR, storing one row per CDR3 protein. The sample holds around 8,100 distinct CDR3 sequences, 73% seen once. The sample's treatment: roughly 11-day PBMC culture with coronavirus spike peptide pools or control peptides (ViraFEST assay). No antigen has been identified for these receptors. Sequencing was performed on CD4+ T cells from blood, cultured in vitro. The receptors shown here come from a human donor who had recovered from COVID-19.

The chain uses TRBV7-6 and TRBJ1-6; D gene uncertain. The V gene lost 3 bases and the J gene lost 7 bases, with 4 bases spanning the gap. Germline-derived CDR1 and CDR2 are SGHVS and FNYEAQ. The length of the CDR3 is 12 residues. The CDR3 reads CASSFANSPLHF. In DNA, the CDR3 is TGTGCCAGCAGCTTCGCGAATTCACCCCTCCACTTT.

This clonotype was picked up a small number of times. The chain is built from TRBV4-2 and TRBJ2-2; possible D gene TRBD1, 5 bases. The V gene's germline CDR1 is LGHNA and CDR2 YNFKEQ. With 0 bases removed from V and 0 bases from J, the gap between germline ends came to 11 bases. The CDR3 loop spans 17 amino acids. CDR3 region: CASSQEGARTNTGELFF. CDR3 DNA: TGTGCCAGCAGCCAAGAAGGGGCCAGAACGAACACCGGGGAGCTGTTTTTT.

This clonotype was detected a few times. The V gene is TRBV28, the J gene TRBJ1-6; unclear D gene. V was pared by 6 bases and J by 0 bases, with 6 bases between. In germline, CDR1 is MDHEN, CDR2 SYDVKM. CDR3 length equals 14 residues. CDR3 DNA: TGTGCCAGCAGCCCCTCCTCCTATAATTCACCCCTCCACTTT. It translates to CASSPSSYNSPLHF.

This chain joins TRBV7-9 and TRBJ2-7; either TRBD1 or TRBD2 may fit D (6 bases each). V was cut by 7 bases and J by 4 bases, with 23 bases left in between. The germline CDR1 and CDR2 sequences are SEHNR and FQNEAQ (reference sequence). This CDR3 comprises 16 residues. Written as DNA, the CDR3 is TGTGCCAGCACCACGGGTTCGGAAGGGGGGAGTTACGAGCAGTACTTC. This translates into CASTTGSEGGSYEQYF.

The chain couples TRBV20-1 to TRBJ2-6; D might be TRBD1 (5 bases). Germline CDR1 and CDR2: DFQATT and SNEGSKA (reference sequence). V lost 6 bases and J lost 4, with 13 bases in between. The CDR3 is 14 amino acids. The CDR3 here is CSALMDTGANVLTF. The CDR3 bases are TGCAGTGCCCTTATGGACACCGGGGCCAACGTCCTGACTTTC.

The chain employs TRBV11-2 and TRBJ1-2; 7 bases map to TRBD1. The V gene's germline CDR1 is SGHAT and CDR2 FQNNGV. The CDR3 has 13 residues. The junction had 3 bases not matched to a gene; V was cut back by 0 bases and J by 8 bases. CDR3 sequence reads: CASSLENRGGYTF. CDR3 in DNA: TGTGCCAGCAGCTTAGAGAACAGGGGAGGCTACACCTTC.

The count of this clonotype is one. The CDR3 coding sequence is TGCGCCAGCACCGAGGGACTAGCGGGAGAGACCCAGTACTTC. It encodes CASTEGLAGETQYF. The chain has TRBV10-2 and TRBJ2-5; TRBD2 matches 12 bases. CDR3 size: 14 residues. Germline loops: CDR1 WSHSY, CDR2 SAAADI. V was pared by 7 bases and J by 4 bases, with 4 bases of the junction left unmatched.

J is TRBJ1-2 and V is TRBV20-1, with unresolved D. In germline, CDR1 is DFQATT, CDR2 SNEGSKA (reference sequence). Trimming removed 1 base at V and 1 base at J, with 7 bases between. The CDR3 sequence is 13 residues long. CDR3 DNA sequence: TGCAGTGCTAGAGCGGAGGTTAACTATGGCTACACCTTC. This codes for CSARAEVNYGYTF.

The chain uses TRBV2 and TRBJ2-7; D may be TRBD2 (6 bases). The germline V gene has CDR1 SNHLY and CDR2 FYNNEI. The CDR3 spans 17 residues. V was clipped by 0 bases and J by 4 bases, with 19 bases between them. CDR3 residues: CASSEALWGVPPYEQYF. CDR3 bases: TGTGCCAGCAGTGAAGCGCTCTGGGGGGTCCCCCCTTACGAGCAGTACTTC.

V is TRBV10-3 and J is TRBJ2-2; the D is unclear. The CDR3 consists of 13 residues. Trimming took off 6 bases at V and 7 bases at J, with 12 bases between the two ends. Per germline, CDR1 ENHRY and CDR2 SYGVKD. CDR3: CAIRYSASGELFF. CDR3 bases: TGTGCCATCAGATATTCGGCCAGCGGGGAGCTGTTTTTT.

The CDR3: CASSLGGPYNSPLHF. CDR3 sequence (DNA): TGTGCCAGCAGCTTGGGGGGACCTTATAATTCACCCCTCCACTTT. The chain carries TRBV7-2 and TRBJ1-6, with TRBD1 as a possible D gene (5 bases). V lost 3 bases, J lost 4 bases, and 10 bases lay in between. The germline CDR1 and CDR2 sequences are SGHTA and FQGNSA. The CDR3 length is 15 residues.

This sequence joins TRBV7-2 and TRBJ1-6, with unresolved D. The germline gives CDR1 SGHTA, CDR2 FQGNSA. The CDR3 contains 11 residues. V was cut by 4 bases and J by 8 bases, with 3 bases left in between. DNA for the CDR3: TGTGCCAGCAGCTCTTATTCACCCCTCCACTTT. Its protein is CASSSYSPLHF.

This clonotype was seen just once. The chain couples TRBV25-1 to TRBJ1-3, with D unresolved. The CDR3 totals 13 residues. Trimming took 2 bases from V and 4 from J, leaving 6 bases between them. Germline lookup yields CDR1 MGHDK and CDR2 SYGVNS. The CDR3 protein is CASSEVNGNTIYF. CDR3 bases: TGTGCCAGCAGTGAAGTGAACGGAAACACCATATATTTT.